Here is one T cell receptor beta chain with its context. What it binds is unknown. The data belong to a study of cytomegalovirus exposure and HLA in healthy donors. Study-wide points: The study listed 150 to 200 cytomegalovirus-associated TCR beta chains. Rare TCR sequences dominated, though some public TCRs recurred in many donors. Clusters of TCRs from the first cohort tended to co-occur in the 130 or so validation repertoires (as a later analysis found).

TCRdb's copy holds only in-frame clones and misses some; the assay was immunoSEQ multiplex PCR. The sample holds approximately 97,000 clones, approximately 93% seen once. V lost 6 bases, J lost 7 bases, and 10 bases stayed unmatched. CDR1 and CDR2 (germline): MNHEY, SMNVEV (reference sequence). The CDR3 contains 15 residues. The genes are TRBV27 and TRBJ1-1; 11 positions agree with TRBD1. The sequence was obtained from a woman between 25 and 40 years old in good health and CMV-seropositive. The sequencing input was PBMCs. CDR3 sequence: CASRIGQGAINEAFF. The DNA for the CDR3 is TGTGCCAGCAGAATAGGACAGGGGGCAATCAATGAAGCTTTCTTT.